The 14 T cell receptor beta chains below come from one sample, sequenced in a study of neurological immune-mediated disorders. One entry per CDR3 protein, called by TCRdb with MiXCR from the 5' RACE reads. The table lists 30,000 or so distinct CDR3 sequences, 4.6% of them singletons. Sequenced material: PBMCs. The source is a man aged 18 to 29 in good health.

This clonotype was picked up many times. This chain's CDR3 is CASSPARGYSNQPQHF. CDR3 in DNA: TGTGCCAGCAGCCCGGCCCGGGGTTATAGCAATCAGCCCCAGCATTTT. The chain joins TRBV7-2 to TRBJ1-5; D unresolved. The CDR3 has 16 residues. Trimming took 5 bases from V and 0 from J, leaving 14 bases between them. CDR1 and CDR2 from the germline V gene are SGHTA and FQGNSA. Full variable domain (rest looked up from reference TRBV7-2 and TRBJ1-5): GAGVSQSPSNKVTEKGKDVELRCDPISGHTALYWYRQSLGQGLEFLIYFQGNSAPDKSGLPSDRFSAERTGGSVSTLTIQRTQQEDSAVYLCASSPARGYSNQPQHFGDGTRLSIL.

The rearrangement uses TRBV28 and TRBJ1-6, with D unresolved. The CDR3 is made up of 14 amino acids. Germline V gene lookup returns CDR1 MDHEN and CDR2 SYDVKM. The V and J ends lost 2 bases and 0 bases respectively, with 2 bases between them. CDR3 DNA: TGTGCCAGCAGTTTAGGCTCCTATAATTCACCCCTCCACTTT. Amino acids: CASSLGSYNSPLHF.

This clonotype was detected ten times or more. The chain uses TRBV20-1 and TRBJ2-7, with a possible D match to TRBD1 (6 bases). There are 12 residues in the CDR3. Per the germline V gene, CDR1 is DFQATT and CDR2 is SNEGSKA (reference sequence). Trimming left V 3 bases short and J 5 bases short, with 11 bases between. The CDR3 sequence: CSASHRADEQYF. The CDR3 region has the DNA TGCAGTGCTAGTCACAGGGCAGACGAGCAGTACTTC.

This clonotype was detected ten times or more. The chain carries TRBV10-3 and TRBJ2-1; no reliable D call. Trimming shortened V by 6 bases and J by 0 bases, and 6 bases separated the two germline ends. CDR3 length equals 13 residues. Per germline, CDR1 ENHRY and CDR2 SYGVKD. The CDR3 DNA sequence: TGTGCCATCAGCGACCACTCCTACAATGAGCAGTTCTTC. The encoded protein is CAISDHSYNEQFF.

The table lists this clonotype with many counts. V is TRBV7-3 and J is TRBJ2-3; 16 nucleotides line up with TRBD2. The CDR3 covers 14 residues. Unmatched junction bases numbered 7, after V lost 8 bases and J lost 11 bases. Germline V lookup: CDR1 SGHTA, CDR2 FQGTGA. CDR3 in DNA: TGTGCCAGCGGGACTAGCGGGGGGGCGTCCCAGCAGTATTTT. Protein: CASGTSGGASQQYF.

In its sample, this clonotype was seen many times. DNA of the CDR3: TGCGCCAGCAGCTACCGGGACAGGAGCGATGGCTACACCTTC. As protein: CASSYRDRSDGYTF. This sequence joins TRBV5-1 and TRBJ1-2; 8 nucleotides line up with TRBD1. The V segment lost 3 bases and the J segment 6 bases; nucleotides outside the gene matches: 7. The CDR3 length is 14 residues. Per the germline V gene, CDR1 is SGHRS and CDR2 is YFSETQ.

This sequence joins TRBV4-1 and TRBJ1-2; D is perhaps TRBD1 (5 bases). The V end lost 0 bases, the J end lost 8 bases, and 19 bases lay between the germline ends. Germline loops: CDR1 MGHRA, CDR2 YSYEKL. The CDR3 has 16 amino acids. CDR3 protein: CASSQDRSQGKRGYTF. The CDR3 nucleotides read TGCGCCAGCAGCCAAGATCGAAGCCAGGGCAAACGCGGCTACACCTTC.

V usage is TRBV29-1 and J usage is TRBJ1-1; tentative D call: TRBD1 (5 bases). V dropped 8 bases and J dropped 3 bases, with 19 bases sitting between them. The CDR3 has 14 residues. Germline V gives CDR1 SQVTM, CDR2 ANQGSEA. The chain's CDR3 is CSFLPSGGDTEAFF. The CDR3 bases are TGCAGCTTCCTTCCGTCCGGGGGGGACACTGAAGCTTTCTTT.

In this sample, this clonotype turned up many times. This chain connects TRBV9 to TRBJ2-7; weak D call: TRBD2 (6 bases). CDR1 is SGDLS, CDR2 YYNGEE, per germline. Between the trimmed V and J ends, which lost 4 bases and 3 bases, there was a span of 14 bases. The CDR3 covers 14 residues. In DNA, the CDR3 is TGTGCCAGCAGCCACGGGGGAACAGGCTACGAGCAGTACTTC. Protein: CASSHGGTGYEQYF.

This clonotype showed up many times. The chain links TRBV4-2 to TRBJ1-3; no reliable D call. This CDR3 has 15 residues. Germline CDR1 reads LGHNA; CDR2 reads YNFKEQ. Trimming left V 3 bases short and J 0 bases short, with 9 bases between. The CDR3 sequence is CASSHLRISGNTIYF. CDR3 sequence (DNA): TGTGCCAGCAGCCACCTCAGGATCTCTGGAAACACCATATATTTT.

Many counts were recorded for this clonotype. The CDR3 DNA sequence: TGTGCCAGCAGCTTCTACCAGACAGAAGATGGCTACACCTTC. Translated: CASSFYQTEDGYTF. J is TRBJ1-2 and V is TRBV7-2, with D maybe TRBD1 (5 bases). Germline V lookup: CDR1 SGHTA, CDR2 FQGNSA. Trimming took off 3 bases at V and 6 bases at J, with 14 bases between the two ends. This CDR3 spans 14 amino acids.

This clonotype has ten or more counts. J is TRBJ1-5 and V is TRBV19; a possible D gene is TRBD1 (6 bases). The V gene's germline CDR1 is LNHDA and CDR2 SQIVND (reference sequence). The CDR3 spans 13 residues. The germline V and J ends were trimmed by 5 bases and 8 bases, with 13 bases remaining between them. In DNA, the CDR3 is TGTGCCAGTAGTCAAGACAGGCCTAAGCCCCAGCATTTT. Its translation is CASSQDRPKPQHF.

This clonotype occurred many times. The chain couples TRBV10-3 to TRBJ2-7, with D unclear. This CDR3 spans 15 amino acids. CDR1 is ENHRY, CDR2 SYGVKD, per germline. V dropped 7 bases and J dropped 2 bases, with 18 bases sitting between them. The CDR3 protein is CAITDPLFGAYEQYF. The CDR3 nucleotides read TGTGCCATCACCGACCCCCTCTTCGGAGCCTACGAGCAGTACTTC.

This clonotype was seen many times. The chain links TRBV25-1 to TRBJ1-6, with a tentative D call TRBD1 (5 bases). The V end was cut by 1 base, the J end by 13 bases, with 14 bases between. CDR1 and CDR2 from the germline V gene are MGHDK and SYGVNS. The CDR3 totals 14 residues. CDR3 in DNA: TGTGCCAGCAGTGAATCTCCAGGGTCGATTCCCCTCCACTTT. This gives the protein CASSESPGSIPLHF.